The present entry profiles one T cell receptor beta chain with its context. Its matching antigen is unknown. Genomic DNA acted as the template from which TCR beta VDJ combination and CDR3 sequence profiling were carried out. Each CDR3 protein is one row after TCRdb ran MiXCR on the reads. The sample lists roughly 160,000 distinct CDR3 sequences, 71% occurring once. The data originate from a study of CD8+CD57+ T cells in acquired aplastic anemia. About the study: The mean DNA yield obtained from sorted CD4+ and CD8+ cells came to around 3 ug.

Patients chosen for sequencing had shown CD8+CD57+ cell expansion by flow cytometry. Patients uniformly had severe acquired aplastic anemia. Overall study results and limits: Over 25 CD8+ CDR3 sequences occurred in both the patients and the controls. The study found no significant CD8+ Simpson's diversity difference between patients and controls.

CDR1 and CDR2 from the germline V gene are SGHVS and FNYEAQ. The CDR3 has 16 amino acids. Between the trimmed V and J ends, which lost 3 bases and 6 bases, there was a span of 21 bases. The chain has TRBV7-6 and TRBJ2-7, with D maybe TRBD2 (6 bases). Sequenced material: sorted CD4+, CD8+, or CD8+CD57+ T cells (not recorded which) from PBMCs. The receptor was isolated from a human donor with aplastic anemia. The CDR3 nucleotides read TGTGCCAGCAGCTTGGAGGGCGGGGCCACATCCGTCGAGCAGTACTTC. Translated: CASSLEGGATSVEQYF.